This TCR beta chain was sequenced in a study of T cells in Graves' hyperthyroidism and ophthalmopathy. It was considered stable Graves' hyperthyroidism when ophthalmopathy did not progress within 18 months. The hyperthyroidism patients had all been newly diagnosed, and their disease duration was under 2 months. Their ages ranged from 18 to 65 years. Uncontrolled infection, other autoimmune disease, pregnancy and lactation each barred patients from inclusion. The study, taken as a whole, reports: In the blood, most expanded thyroid clonotypes above 0.001 appeared as well.

Trimming took 5 bases from V and 2 from J, leaving 16 bases between them. Looked up from germline, CDR1 is SEHNR and CDR2 is FQNEAQ (reference sequence). This CDR3 spans 15 amino acids. As for this clonotype: Its antigen is unknown.

From RNA transcripts, TCR beta CDR3 regions were amplified. Initially, a first-round RT-PCR of the TCR CDR3 employed the HTBI primer set. TCRdb used MiXCR to reprocess the multiplex PCR reads, holding one entry per CDR3 protein. The repertoire holds approximately 590,000 distinct CDR3 sequences, with about 43% as singletons. The receptor's source is a woman under 30 with Graves' hyperthyroidism. The rearrangement joins TRBV7-9 to TRBJ2-7, with D perhaps assigned TRBD1 or TRBD2 (5 bases each). The sample consisted of peripheral blood or thyroid tissue (not recorded which). The DNA of the CDR3 is TGTGCCAGCAGCCAAGGGTCCGGGGCTACCTACGAGCAGTACTTC. Translation gives CASSQGSGATYEQYF.